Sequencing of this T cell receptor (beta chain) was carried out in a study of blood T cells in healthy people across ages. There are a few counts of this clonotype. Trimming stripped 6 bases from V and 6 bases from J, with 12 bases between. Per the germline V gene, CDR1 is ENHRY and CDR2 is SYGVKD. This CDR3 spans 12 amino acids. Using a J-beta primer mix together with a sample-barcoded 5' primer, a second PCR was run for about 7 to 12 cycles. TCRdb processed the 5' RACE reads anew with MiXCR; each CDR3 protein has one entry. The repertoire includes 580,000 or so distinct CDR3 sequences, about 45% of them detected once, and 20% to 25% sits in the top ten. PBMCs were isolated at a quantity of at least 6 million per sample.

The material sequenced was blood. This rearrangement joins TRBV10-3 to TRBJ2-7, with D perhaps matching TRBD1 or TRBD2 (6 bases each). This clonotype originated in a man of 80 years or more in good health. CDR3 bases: TGTGCCATCAGCGGCGGGACACCCGAGCAGTACTTC. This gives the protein CAISGGTPEQYF.